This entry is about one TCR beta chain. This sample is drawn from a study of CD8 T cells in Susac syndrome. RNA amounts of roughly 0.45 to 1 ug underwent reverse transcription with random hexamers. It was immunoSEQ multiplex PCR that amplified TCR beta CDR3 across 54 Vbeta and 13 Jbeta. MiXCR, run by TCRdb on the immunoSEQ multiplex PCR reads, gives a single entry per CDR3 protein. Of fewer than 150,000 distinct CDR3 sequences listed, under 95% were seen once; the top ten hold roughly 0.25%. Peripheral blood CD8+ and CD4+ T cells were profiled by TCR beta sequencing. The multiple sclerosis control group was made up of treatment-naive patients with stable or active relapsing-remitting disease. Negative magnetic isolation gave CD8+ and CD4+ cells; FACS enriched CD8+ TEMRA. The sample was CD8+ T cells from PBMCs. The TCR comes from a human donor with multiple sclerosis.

CDR3 residues: CSARDLGELHYGYTF. CDR3 in DNA: TGCAGTGCTAGAGATCTTGGCGAACTCCACTATGGCTACACCTTC. The chain employs TRBV20-1 and TRBJ1-2; D is unclear. CDR3 size: 15 residues. V lost 0 bases and J 3 bases, leaving 14 bases between the germline ends. The V gene's germline CDR1 is DFQATT and CDR2 SNEGSKA (reference sequence).